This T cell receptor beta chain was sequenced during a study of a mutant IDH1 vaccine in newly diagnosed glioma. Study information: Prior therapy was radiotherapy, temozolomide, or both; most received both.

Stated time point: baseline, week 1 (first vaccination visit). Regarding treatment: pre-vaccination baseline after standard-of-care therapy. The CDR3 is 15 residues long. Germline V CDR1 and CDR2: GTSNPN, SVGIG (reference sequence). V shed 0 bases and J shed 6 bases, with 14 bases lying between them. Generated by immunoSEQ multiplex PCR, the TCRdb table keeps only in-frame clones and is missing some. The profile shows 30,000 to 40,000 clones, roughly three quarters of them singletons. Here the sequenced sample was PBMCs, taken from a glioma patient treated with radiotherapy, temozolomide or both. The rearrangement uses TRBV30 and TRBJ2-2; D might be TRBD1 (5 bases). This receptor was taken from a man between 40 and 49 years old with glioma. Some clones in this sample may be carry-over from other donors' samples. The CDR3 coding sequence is TGTGCCTGGAGTGTAAGCAGGGTGGGCTCCGGGGAGCTGTTTTTT. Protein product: CAWSVSRVGSGELFF.